The 14 T cell receptor beta chains below all came from one sample that was sequenced in a study of lymphopenia after photon versus proton radiotherapy (dated by TCRdb to between 2019 and 2020). The receptor library was made with the immunoSEQ multiplex PCR assay. Here the immuneACCESS table is served through TCRdb, limited to in-frame sequences with V and J called. Missing clones are a known gap in these copies; in checked studies unresolved V genes cover under half, and the rest lacks a known reason. Within this sample are 150,000 to 200,000 clones, with 88% of them counted one time only. Jointly, the top ten make up less than 6% of the sample. Here the sequenced sample was peripheral blood, taken from a patient treated with photon-based radiotherapy. The receptors were gathered from a man aged 50-60 years with gastric cancer.

V is TRBV7-2 and J is TRBJ2-7; D is ambiguous. V lost 5 bases to trimming and J lost 7 bases, with 9 bases between them. This CDR3 is 11 amino acids long. The V gene's germline CDR1 is SGHTA and CDR2 FQGNSA. The CDR3 here is CASSLFREQYF. DNA of the CDR3: TGTGCCAGCAGCCTTTTCAGGGAGCAGTACTTC.

J is TRBJ2-1 and V is TRBV29-1; D assignment may be TRBD1 or TRBD2 (6 bases each). V was trimmed by 2 bases and J by 4 bases, leaving 12 bases between them. There are 14 residues in the CDR3. The germline CDR1 and CDR2 sequences are SQVTM and ANQGSEA. CDR3 coding DNA: TGCAGCGTTGAACCACAGGGAGGTTACAATGAGCAGTTCTTC. This gives the protein CSVEPQGGYNEQFF.

This chain joins TRBV5-1 and TRBJ2-3; D uncertain. This CDR3 has 15 residues. The germline V gene has CDR1 SGHRS and CDR2 YFSETQ. Trimming took 1 base from V and 0 from J, leaving 9 bases between them. Here the CDR3 reads CASSLFAPSTDTQYF. As DNA, the CDR3 is TGCGCCAGCAGCTTGTTCGCCCCTAGCACAGATACGCAGTATTTT.

V usage is TRBV4-3 and J usage is TRBJ1-1; 8 bases are shared with TRBD1. Germline V CDR1 and CDR2: LGHNA, YSLEER. The CDR3 contains 17 residues. V was clipped by 0 bases and J by 5 bases; unmatched bases: 11. The CDR3: CASSQDTDREVFTEAFF. The CDR3 region has the DNA TGCGCCAGCAGCCAAGACACGGACAGGGAGGTTTTTACTGAAGCTTTCTTT.

This rearrangement joins TRBV10-1 to TRBJ1-4; the match to TRBD1 covers 7 bases. The CDR3 loop spans 22 amino acids. V gave up 8 bases and J gave up 11 bases; unmatched junction bases: 38. From germline, CDR1 is WNHNN and CDR2 SYGVQD (reference sequence). The CDR3 sequence is CASDSTYSRDSKLEGCDWKLFF. The CDR3 DNA reads TGCGCCAGCGATTCAACCTACAGCCGGGACAGCAAGCTGGAAGGTTGTGATTGGAAACTGTTTTTT.

The V gene is TRBV28, the J gene TRBJ1-3, with 7 nucleotides matching TRBD1. V trimming: 5 bases; J trimming: 0 bases; junction bases outside the gene matches: 7. The V gene's germline CDR1 is MDHEN and CDR2 SYDVKM. The CDR3 has 16 residues. CDR3 in amino acids: CASSPWTGGSGNTIYF. Here the CDR3 DNA reads TGTGCCAGCAGTCCCTGGACAGGAGGCTCTGGAAACACCATATATTTT. The full variable domain, in which reference TRBV28 and TRBJ1-3 provide the parts outside the CDR3, is DVKVTQSSRYLVKRTGEKVFLECVQDMDHENMFWYRQDPGLGLRLIYFSYDVKMKEKGDIPEGYSVSREKKERFSLILESASTNQTSMYLCASSPWTGGSGNTIYFGEGSWLTVV.

The chain links TRBV7-9 to TRBJ1-1; D is possibly TRBD1 (5 bases). The CDR3 is 14 residues long. Germline values: CDR1 SEHNR, CDR2 FQNEAQ (reference sequence). Trimming took off 7 bases at V and 1 base at J, with 13 bases between the two ends. CDR3 bases: TGTGCCAGCATTGTGGGGGGAAGGAACACTGAAGCTTTCTTT. Translation gives CASIVGGRNTEAFF.

This clone was seen a handful of times. The chain couples TRBV4-1 to TRBJ1-1; D gene uncertain. The germline V gene encodes CDR1 MGHRA and CDR2 YSYEKL. V lost 8 bases, J lost 5 bases, and 15 bases lay in between. CDR3 length: 13 residues. In nucleotides, the CDR3 is TGCGCCAGCGGAGACCACAGTGGAACTGAAGCTTTCTTT. Amino acid sequence: CASGDHSGTEAFF.

The chain combines TRBV29-1 with TRBJ1-3; 7 bases are shared with TRBD1. The CDR3 is 13 residues long. Germline V CDR1 and CDR2: SQVTM, ANQGSEA. The V and J ends lost 7 bases and 0 bases, in that order; junction bases with no gene match: 3. The CDR3 DNA reads TGCAGCGGGACAGGACCCTCTGGAAACACCATATATTTT. It is translated as CSGTGPSGNTIYF.

The V and J genes are TRBV18 and TRBJ1-1, with D hard to call. Per germline, CDR1 KGHSH and CDR2 LQKENI. V lost 3 bases, J lost 0 bases, and 8 bases lay in between. The CDR3 runs 14 residues. The CDR3 nucleotides read TGTGCCAGCTCACCGGGAATTTTGAACACTGAAGCTTTCTTT. Its protein is CASSPGILNTEAFF.

The chain is built from TRBV5-6 and TRBJ1-1; 10 bases line up with TRBD1. This CDR3 is built from 17 residues. V dropped 0 bases and J dropped 0; count of bases not matched to a gene: 5. In germline, CDR1 is SGHDT, CDR2 YYEEEE. The CDR3 region is CASSLGQGAHMNTEAFF. The CDR3 coding sequence is TGTGCCAGCAGCTTGGGACAGGGGGCCCACATGAACACTGAAGCTTTCTTT.

The V gene is TRBV14, the J gene TRBJ1-1; no reliable D call. The CDR3 covers 17 residues. Deletions cut 1 base from V and 1 base from J, with 16 bases between. Germline-derived CDR1 and CDR2 are SGHDN and FVKESK. CDR3: CASSQVNYRVKNTEAFF. CDR3 sequence (DNA): TGTGCCAGCAGCCAAGTCAACTACCGGGTAAAGAACACTGAAGCTTTCTTT.

The chain's CDR3 is CASSGRDGETQYF. In DNA, the CDR3 is TGTGCCAGCAGCGGGAGGGATGGAGAGACCCAGTACTTC. This chain joins TRBV9 and TRBJ2-5; D perhaps matches TRBD2 (6 bases). With 3 bases removed from V and 4 bases from J, the gap between germline ends came to 10 bases. The V gene's germline CDR1 is SGDLS and CDR2 YYNGEE. The CDR3 spans 13 residues.

This chain links TRBV11-2 with TRBJ1-1, with D unresolved. The germline gives CDR1 SGHAT, CDR2 FQNNGV. CDR3 length: 16 residues. Trimming stripped 0 bases from V and 2 bases from J, with 13 bases between. CDR3 sequence reads: CASSLDGLGYNTEAFF. The CDR3 DNA is TGTGCCAGCAGCTTAGATGGGCTGGGGTATAACACTGAAGCTTTCTTT.